The 10 T cell receptor beta chains given below trace back to one sample, sequenced in a study of cytomegalovirus exposure and HLA in healthy donors. Both 60 Vbeta primers and 13 Jbeta primers went into the PCR. The data were produced by immunoSEQ multiplex PCR, yet TCRdb's version contains in-frame clones alone and is incomplete. Counted here are about 120,000 clones, roughly four fifths occurring once; the ten biggest clones make up roughly 3.3%. Sequencing was done on a sample of PBMCs. The receptors come from a woman younger than 45 in good health and CMV-seropositive.

This clone was counted a single time. V and J are TRBV6-1 and TRBJ2-3, with 11 bases lining up with TRBD2. Germline V gene data show CDR1 as MNHNS and CDR2 as SASEGT. The CDR3 runs 19 residues. The J segment lost 3 bases and the V segment lost 0 bases, leaving 11 bases of the junction unmatched. This CDR3 is CASSEALAGGLRATDTQYF. The CDR3 nucleotides are TGTGCCAGCAGTGAAGCGCTAGCGGGGGGCCTCCGAGCGACAGATACGCAGTATTTT.

This rearrangement joins TRBV19 to TRBJ2-5, with TRBD2 identical over 14 bases. This CDR3 is built from 16 residues. Germline values: CDR1 LNHDA, CDR2 SQIVND (reference sequence). J gave up 3 bases and V 3 bases, and 3 bases lay outside the gene matches. The chain's CDR3 is CASSMGLAGAEETQYF. The CDR3 DNA is TGTGCCAGTAGTATGGGACTAGCGGGGGCCGAAGAGACCCAGTACTTC.

V is TRBV23-1 and J is TRBJ2-5; 8 bases match TRBD1. TRBV23-1 is given ORF status, its function remaining uncertain. V lost 3 bases, J lost 5 bases, and 17 bases stayed unmatched. The CDR3 length is 18 residues. The CDR3 sequence: CASSQIKPDRGGRETQYF. DNA for the CDR3: TGCGCCAGCAGTCAGATTAAGCCCGACAGGGGCGGGCGGGAGACCCAGTACTTC.

V gene TRBV30 combines with J gene TRBJ1-2; maybe TRBD1 (6 bases). The V and J ends lost 2 bases and 3 bases respectively, with 10 bases between them. The CDR3 has 13 amino acids. Germline V gene data show CDR1 as GTSNPN and CDR2 as SVGIG (reference sequence). The chain's CDR3 is CAWSRNRDYGYTF. The CDR3 nucleotides read TGTGCCTGGAGTAGGAACAGGGACTATGGCTACACCTTC. The full variable domain, its missing parts supplied by reference TRBV30 and TRBJ1-2, is SQTIHQWPATLVQPVGSPLSLECTVEGTSNPNLYWYRQAAGRGLQLLFYSVGIGQISSEVPQNLSASRPQDRQFILSSKKLLLSDSGFYLCAWSRNRDYGYTFGSGTRLTVV.

V and J are TRBV6-1 and TRBJ1-6; D is perhaps TRBD1 (6 bases). Germline lookup yields CDR1 MNHNS and CDR2 SASEGT. V lost 4 bases to trimming and J lost 14 bases, with 18 bases between them. CDR3 length equals 14 residues. CDR3 residues: CASSAWGQAASLHF. CDR3 DNA sequence: TGTGCCAGCAGTGCTTGGGGGCAGGCGGCCTCCCTCCACTTT.

Only one count was recorded for this clone. The gene calls are TRBV25-1 and TRBJ1-5; tentative D call: TRBD1 (5 bases). Germline CDR1 reads MGHDK; CDR2 reads SYGVNS. Trimming pared 2 bases from V and 9 bases from J, leaving 8 bases between. The length of the CDR3 is 12 residues. The CDR3 coding sequence is TGTGCCAGCAGTGAAGGGAGGGGGCCCCAGCATTTT. It is translated as CASSEGRGPQHF.

The rearrangement links TRBV21-1 to TRBJ1-3. TRBV21-1 is assigned pseudogene status. This CDR3 is 12 amino acids long. DNA of the CDR3: TGTGCCAGCAGCAAAGTTGTCGACTCTAAACATTTT. Its protein product is CASSKVVDSKHF.

In its sample, this clone was seen once. The chain has TRBV5-4 and TRBJ1-2, with 7 bases aligning to TRBD1. CDR3 size: 14 residues. CDR1 and CDR2 from the germline V gene are SGHNT and YYREEE (reference sequence). V shed 4 bases, J shed 13 bases, and the junction held 16 bases outside the gene matches. In nucleotides, the CDR3 is TGTGCCAGCAGCCTAGACAGGGTGGATAGTTCCTGCACCTTC. Amino acid sequence: CASSLDRVDSSCTF.

The genes are TRBV7-9 and TRBJ2-7; D not resolved. Per germline, CDR1 SEHNR and CDR2 FQNEAQ (reference sequence). V was shortened by 1 base and J by 3 bases, with 10 bases between the two germline ends. This CDR3 has 14 amino acids. DNA of the CDR3: TGTGCCAGCAGCTTAGGGCAAAATAACTACGAGCAGTACTTC. This encodes CASSLGQNNYEQYF. Full variable domain (outside the CDR3, taken from reference TRBV7-9 and TRBJ2-7): DTGVSQNPRHKITKRGQNVTFRCDPISEHNRLYWYRQTLGQGPEFLTYFQNEAQLEKSRLLSDRFSAERPKGSFSTLEIQRTEQGDSAMYLCASSLGQNNYEQYFGPGTRLTVT.

The chain is built from TRBV13 and TRBJ2-3; tentative D call: TRBD2 (5 bases). In germline, CDR1 is PRHDT, CDR2 FYEKMQ (reference sequence). The CDR3 length is 13 residues. Trimming took 5 bases from V and 6 from J, leaving 12 bases between them. The CDR3 sequence is CASSPGRGDTQYF. The CDR3 DNA is TGTGCCAGCAGCCCTGGACGAGGGGATACGCAGTATTTT.